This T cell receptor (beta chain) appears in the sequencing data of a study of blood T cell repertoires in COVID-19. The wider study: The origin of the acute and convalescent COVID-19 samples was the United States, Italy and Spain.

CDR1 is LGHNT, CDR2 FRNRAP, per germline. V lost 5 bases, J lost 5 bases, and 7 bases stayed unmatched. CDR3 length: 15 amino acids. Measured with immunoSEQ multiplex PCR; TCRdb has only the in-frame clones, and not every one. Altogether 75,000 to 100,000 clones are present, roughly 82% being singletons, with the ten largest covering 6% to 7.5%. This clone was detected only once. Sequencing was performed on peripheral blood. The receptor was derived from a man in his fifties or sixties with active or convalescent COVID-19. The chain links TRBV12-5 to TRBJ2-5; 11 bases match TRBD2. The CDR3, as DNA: TGTGCTAGTGGTCCAGGGACTAGCGGAAGGGAGACCCAGTACTTC. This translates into CASGPGTSGRETQYF.